Detailed here is one T cell receptor beta chain. The sample originates from a study of T cell responses to AZD1222 COVID-19 vaccine. Sequenced by immunoSEQ multiplex PCR; TCRdb stores in-frame clones only, minus some. The sample has around 140,000 clones; nearly 95% are singletons. Trimming removed 6 bases at V and 6 bases at J, with 23 bases between. Looked up from germline, CDR1 is MNHEY and CDR2 is SMNVEV (reference sequence). CDR3 length equals 17 residues. This receptor was identified in an adult in good health. The source was peripheral blood, collected on day 0 of AZD1222 vaccination. The rearrangement links TRBV27 to TRBJ2-2; TRBD2 might be the D (7 bases). The CDR3 DNA sequence: TGTGCCAGCAGGCCGAAAGTCGGGGGGCCATTACCCGGGGAGCTGTTTTTT. It specifies CASRPKVGGPLPGELFF.